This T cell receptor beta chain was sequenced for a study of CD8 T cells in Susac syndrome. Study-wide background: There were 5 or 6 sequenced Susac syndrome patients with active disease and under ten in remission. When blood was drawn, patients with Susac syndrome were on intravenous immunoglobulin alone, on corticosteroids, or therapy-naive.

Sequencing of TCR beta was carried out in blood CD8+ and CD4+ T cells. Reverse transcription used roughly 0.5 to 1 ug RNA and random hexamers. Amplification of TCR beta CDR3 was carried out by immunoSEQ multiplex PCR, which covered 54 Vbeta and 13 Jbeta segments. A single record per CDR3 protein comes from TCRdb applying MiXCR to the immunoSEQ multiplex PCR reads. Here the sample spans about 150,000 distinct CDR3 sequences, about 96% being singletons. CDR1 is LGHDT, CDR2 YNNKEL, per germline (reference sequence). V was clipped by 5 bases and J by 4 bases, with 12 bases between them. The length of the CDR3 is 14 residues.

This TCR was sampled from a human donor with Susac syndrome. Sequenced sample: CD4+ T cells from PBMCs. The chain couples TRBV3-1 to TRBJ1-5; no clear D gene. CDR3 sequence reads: CASSWGGANQPQHF. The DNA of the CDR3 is TGTGCCAGCAGCTGGGGAGGAGCGAATCAGCCCCAGCATTTT.